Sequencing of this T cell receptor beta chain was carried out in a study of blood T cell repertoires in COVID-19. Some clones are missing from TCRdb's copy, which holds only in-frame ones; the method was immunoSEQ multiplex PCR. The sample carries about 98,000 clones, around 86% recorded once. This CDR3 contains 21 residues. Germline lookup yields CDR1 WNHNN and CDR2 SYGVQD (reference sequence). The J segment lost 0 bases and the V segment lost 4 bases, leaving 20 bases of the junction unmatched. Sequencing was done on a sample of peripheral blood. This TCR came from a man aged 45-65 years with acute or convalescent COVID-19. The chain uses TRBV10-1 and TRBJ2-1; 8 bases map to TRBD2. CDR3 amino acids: CASSGTLGSGRKDSSYNEQFF. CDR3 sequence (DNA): TGCGCCAGCAGTGGGACCTTGGGGAGCGGGAGAAAGGATAGCTCCTACAATGAGCAGTTCTTC.